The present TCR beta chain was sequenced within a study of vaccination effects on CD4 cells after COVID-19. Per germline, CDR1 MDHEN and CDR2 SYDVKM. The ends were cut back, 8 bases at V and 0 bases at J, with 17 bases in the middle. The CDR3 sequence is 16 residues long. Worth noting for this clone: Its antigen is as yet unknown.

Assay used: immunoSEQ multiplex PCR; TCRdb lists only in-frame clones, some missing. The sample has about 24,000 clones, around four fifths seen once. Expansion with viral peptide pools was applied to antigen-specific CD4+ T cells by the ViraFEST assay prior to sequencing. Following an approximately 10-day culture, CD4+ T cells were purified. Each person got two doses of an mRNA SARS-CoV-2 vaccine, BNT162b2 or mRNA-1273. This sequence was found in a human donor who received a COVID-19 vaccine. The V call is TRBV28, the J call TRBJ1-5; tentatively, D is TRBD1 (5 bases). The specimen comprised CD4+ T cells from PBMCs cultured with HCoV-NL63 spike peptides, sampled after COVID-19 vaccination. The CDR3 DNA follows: TGTGCCAGCGCCGGAGGGGCGCAGCCTAGCAATCAGCCCCAGCATTTT. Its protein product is CASAGGAQPSNQPQHF.